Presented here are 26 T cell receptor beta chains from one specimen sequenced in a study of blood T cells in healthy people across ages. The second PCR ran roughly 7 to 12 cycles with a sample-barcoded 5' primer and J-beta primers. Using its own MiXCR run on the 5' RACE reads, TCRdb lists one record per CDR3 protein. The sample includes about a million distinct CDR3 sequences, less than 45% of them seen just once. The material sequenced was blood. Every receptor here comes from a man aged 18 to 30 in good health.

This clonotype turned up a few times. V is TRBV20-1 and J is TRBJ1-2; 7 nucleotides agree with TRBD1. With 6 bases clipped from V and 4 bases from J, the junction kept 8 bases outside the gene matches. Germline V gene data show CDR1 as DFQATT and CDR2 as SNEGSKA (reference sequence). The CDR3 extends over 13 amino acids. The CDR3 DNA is TGCAGTGCCGACAGGACAGGCGCCTATGGCTACACCTTC. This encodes CSADRTGAYGYTF.

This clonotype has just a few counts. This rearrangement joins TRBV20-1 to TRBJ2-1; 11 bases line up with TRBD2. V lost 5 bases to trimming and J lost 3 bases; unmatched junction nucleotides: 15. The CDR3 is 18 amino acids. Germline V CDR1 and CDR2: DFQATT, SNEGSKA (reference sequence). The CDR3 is CSALASGGPTMIYNEQFF. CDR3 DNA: TGCAGTGCTTTAGCTAGCGGGGGGCCTACTATGATCTACAATGAGCAGTTCTTC.

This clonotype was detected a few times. The CDR3 sequence: CASSGTGSGANVLTF. CDR3 nucleotide sequence: TGTGCCAGCAGCGGGACAGGGAGTGGGGCCAACGTCCTGACTTTC. The chain employs TRBV9 and TRBJ2-6; 8 nucleotides match TRBD1. The CDR3 totals 15 residues. Germline V gene data show CDR1 as SGDLS and CDR2 as YYNGEE. V was pared by 3 bases and J by 3 bases, with 2 bases of the junction left unmatched.

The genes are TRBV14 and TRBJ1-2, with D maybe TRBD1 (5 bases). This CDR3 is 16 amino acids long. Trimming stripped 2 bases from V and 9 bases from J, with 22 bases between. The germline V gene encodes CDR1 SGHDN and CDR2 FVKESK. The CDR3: CASSQYSRGGMRRYTF. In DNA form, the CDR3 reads TGTGCCAGCAGCCAATACTCAAGGGGCGGGATGAGACGCTACACCTTC.

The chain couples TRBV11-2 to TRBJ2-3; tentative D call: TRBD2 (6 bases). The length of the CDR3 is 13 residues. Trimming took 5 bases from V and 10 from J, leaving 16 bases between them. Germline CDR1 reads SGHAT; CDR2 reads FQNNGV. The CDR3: CASSPGDLLAQYF. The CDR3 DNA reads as TGTGCCAGCAGCCCTGGGGACTTACTTGCGCAGTATTTT.

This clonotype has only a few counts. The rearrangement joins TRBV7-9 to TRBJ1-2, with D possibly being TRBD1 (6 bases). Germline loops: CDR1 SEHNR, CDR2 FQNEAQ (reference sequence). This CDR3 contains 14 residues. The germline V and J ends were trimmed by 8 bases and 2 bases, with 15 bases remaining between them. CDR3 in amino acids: CASEPTGKNYGYTF. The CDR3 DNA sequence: TGTGCCAGCGAGCCGACAGGCAAGAACTATGGCTACACCTTC.

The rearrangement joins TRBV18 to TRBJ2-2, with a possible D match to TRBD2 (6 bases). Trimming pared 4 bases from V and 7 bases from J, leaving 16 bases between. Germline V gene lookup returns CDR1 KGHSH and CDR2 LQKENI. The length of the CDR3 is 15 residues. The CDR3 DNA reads TGTGCCAGCTCACTCGTACTAGCCTCCAGCGGGGAGCTGTTTTTT. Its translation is CASSLVLASSGELFF.

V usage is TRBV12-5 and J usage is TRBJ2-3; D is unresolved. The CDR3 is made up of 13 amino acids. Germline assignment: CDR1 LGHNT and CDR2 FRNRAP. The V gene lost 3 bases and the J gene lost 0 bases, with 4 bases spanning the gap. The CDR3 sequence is CASGFISTDTQYF. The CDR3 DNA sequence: TGTGCTAGTGGTTTCATTAGCACAGATACGCAGTATTTT.

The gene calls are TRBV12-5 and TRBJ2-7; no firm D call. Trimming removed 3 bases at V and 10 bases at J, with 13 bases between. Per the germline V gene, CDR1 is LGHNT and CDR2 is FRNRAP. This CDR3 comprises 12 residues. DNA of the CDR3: TGTGCTAGTGGTTTAAGCCACCTAACCCAGTACTTC. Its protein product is CASGLSHLTQYF.

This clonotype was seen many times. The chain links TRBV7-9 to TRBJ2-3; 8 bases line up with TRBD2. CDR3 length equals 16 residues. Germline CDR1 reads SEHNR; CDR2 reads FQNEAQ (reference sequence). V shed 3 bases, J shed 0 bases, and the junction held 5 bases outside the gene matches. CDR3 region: CASSFLAGISTDTQYF. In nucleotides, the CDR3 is TGTGCCAGCAGCTTCCTAGCGGGTATTAGCACAGATACGCAGTATTTT.

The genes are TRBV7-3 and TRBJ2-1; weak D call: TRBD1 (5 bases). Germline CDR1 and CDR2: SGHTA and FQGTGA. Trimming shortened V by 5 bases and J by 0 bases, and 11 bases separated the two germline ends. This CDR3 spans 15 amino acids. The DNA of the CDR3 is TGTGCCAGCAGCCCAGGGATCCCCTCCTACAATGAGCAGTTCTTC. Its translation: CASSPGIPSYNEQFF.

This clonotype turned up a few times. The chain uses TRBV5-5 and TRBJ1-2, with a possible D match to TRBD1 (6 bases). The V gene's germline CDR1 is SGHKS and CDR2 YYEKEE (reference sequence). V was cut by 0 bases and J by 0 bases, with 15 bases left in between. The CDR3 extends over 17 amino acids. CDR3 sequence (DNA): TGTGCCAGCAGCTTGGCCGGGACAACCTCAGCTAACTATGGCTACACCTTC. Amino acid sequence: CASSLAGTTSANYGYTF.

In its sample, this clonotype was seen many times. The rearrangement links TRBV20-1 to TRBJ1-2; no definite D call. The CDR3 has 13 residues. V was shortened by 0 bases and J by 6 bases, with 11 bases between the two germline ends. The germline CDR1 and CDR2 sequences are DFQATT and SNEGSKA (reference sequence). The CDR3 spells CSARDRLVNGYTF. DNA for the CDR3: TGCAGTGCTAGAGACCGCCTTGTTAATGGCTACACCTTC.

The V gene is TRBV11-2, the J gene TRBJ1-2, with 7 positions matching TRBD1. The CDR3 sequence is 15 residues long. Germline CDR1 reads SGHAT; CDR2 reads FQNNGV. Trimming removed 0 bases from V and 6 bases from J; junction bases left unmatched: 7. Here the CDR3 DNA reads TGTGCCAGCAGCTTAGACTCGAGACAGGGACATGGCTACACCTTC. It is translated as CASSLDSRQGHGYTF.

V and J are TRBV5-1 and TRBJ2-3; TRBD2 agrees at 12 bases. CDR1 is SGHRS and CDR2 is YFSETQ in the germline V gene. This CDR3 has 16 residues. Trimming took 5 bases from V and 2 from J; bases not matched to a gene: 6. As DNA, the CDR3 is TGCGCCAGCAGTTCACTAGCGGGGGGATACACAGATACGCAGTATTTT. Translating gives CASSSLAGGYTDTQYF.

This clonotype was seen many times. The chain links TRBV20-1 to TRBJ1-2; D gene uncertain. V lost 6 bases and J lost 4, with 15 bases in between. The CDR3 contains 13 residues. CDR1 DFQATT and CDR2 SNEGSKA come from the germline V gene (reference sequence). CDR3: CSATLRAAYGYTF. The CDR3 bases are TGCAGTGCAACACTGCGGGCCGCCTATGGCTACACCTTC.

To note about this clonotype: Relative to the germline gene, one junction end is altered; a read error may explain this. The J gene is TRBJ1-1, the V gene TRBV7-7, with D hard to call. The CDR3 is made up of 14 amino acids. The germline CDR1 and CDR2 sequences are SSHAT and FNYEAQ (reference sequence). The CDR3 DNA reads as TGTGCTAGCAGCCTTAGCCGCGAGAGCACTGAAGCTTTCTTT. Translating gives CASSLSRESTEAFF.

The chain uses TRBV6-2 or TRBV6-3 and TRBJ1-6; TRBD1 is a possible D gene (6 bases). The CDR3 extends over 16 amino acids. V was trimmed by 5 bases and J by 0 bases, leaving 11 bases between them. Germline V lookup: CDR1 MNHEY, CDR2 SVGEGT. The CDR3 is CASSMTGSSYNSPLHF. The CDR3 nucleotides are TGTGCCAGCAGTATGACAGGCAGCTCCTATAATTCACCCCTCCACTTT.

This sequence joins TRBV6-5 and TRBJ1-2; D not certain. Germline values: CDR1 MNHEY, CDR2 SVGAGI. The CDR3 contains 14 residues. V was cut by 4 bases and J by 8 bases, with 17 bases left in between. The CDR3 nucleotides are TGTGCCAGCAGTTCACCGATATTATCCTCCGGCTACACCTTC. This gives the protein CASSSPILSSGYTF.

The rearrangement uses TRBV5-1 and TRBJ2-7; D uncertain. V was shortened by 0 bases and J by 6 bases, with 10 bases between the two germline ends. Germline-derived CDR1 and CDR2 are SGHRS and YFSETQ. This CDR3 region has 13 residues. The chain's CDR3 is CASSLDGSSEQYF. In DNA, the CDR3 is TGCGCCAGCAGCTTGGATGGGTCTAGCGAGCAGTACTTC.

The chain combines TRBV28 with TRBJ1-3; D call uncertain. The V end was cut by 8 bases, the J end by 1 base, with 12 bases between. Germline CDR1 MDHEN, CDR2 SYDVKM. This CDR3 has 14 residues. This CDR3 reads CASGLGFSGNTIYF. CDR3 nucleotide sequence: TGTGCCAGCGGCCTGGGTTTTTCTGGAAACACCATATATTTT. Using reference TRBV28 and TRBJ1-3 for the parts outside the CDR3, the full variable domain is DVKVTQSSRYLVKRTGEKVFLECVQDMDHENMFWYRQDPGLGLRLIYFSYDVKMKEKGDIPEGYSVSREKKERFSLILESASTNQTSMYLCASGLGFSGNTIYFGEGSWLTVV.

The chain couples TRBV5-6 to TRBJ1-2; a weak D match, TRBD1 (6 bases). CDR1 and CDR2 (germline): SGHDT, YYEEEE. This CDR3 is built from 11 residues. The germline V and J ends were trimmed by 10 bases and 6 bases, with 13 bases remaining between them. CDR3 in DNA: TGTGCCGTCGGAGGGGGGAATGGCTACACCTTC. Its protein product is CAVGGGNGYTF.

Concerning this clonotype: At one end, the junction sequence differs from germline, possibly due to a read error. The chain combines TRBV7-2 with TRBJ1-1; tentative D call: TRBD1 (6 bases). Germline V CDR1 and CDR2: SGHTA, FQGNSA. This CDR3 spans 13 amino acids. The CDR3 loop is CARSFDRWSEAFF. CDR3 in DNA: TGTGCCAGAAGCTTCGACAGGTGGTCTGAAGCTTTCTTT.

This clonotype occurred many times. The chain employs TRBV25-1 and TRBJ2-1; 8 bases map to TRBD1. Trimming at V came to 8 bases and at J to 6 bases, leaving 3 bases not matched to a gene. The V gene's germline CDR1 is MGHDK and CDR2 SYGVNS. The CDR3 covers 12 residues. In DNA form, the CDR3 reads TGTGCCAGCTCAACAGGGGGCAATGAGCAGTTCTTC. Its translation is CASSTGGNEQFF.

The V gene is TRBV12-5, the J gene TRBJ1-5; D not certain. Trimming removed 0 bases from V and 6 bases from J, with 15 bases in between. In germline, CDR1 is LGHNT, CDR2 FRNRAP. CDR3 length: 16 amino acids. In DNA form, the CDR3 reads TGTGCTAGTGGTTTGGTAGTTGGAACCCAAATTCAGCCCCAGCATTTT. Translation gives CASGLVVGTQIQPQHF. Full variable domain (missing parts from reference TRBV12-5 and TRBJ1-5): DARVTQTPRHKVTEMGQEVTMRCQPILGHNTVFWYRQTMMQGLELLAYFRNRAPLDDSGMPKDRFSAEMPDATLATLKIQPSEPRDSAVYFCASGLVVGTQIQPQHFGDGTRLSIL.

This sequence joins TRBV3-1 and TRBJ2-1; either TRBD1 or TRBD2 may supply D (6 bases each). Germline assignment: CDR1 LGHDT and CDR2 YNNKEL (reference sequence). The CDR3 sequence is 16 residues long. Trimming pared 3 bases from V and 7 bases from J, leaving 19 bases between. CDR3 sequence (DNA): TGTGCCAGCAGCCAGAGGGAGGATGGGGGGCAGAATGAGCAGTTCTTC. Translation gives CASSQREDGGQNEQFF.